This T cell receptor beta chain was observed in a study of blood T cell repertoires in COVID-19. The assay was immunoSEQ multiplex PCR, and TCRdb's table has in-frame clones only and misses some. The sample lists about 42,000 clones, around four fifths occurring once. Trimming cost V 6 bases and J 4 bases, with 15 bases left between them. The CDR3 consists of 15 residues. Germline CDR1 is LNHDA and CDR2 is SQIVND (reference sequence). The specimen sequenced was peripheral blood. This TCR was sampled from a man aged 45-65 years with active COVID-19. V gene TRBV19 combines with J gene TRBJ2-2, with a possible D match to TRBD2 (6 bases). CDR3 protein: CASRISGGTTGELFF. CDR3 sequence (DNA): TGTGCCAGTAGGATTAGTGGGGGGACCACCGGGGAGCTGTTTTTT.